The 14 T cell receptor beta chains below were found in one sample sequenced in a study of shared T cell receptors in the human thymus. Profiling relied on immunoSEQ multiplex PCR, and the TCRdb table lists in-frame clones only, not all of them. The sample lists some 700,000 clones, approximately 88% occurring once. This sample was also put to use in a study of human thymus T cells.

Material for sequencing was thymocytes. These receptors originate from a boy less than two years old with a congenital heart defect.

This chain links TRBV4-1 with TRBJ2-3; 8 bases match TRBD2. Germline loops: CDR1 MGHRA, CDR2 YSYEKL. J lost 3 bases, V lost 3 bases, and 5 bases had no gene match. This CDR3 is built from 15 residues. CDR3 coding DNA: TGCGCCAGCAGCCACACCGGGAGGGGGACAGATACGCAGTATTTT. Translating gives CASSHTGRGTDTQYF.

This clone was recorded only once. The chain couples TRBV27 to TRBJ1-1; no definite D call. The V gene lost 3 bases and the J gene lost 4 bases, with 18 bases spanning the gap. Germline CDR1 reads MNHEY; CDR2 reads SMNVEV (reference sequence). The CDR3 totals 16 residues. In DNA form, the CDR3 reads TGTGCCAGCAGTTTGTACGGCCTTCCCTCGGGCACTGAAGCTTTCTTT. Protein product: CASSLYGLPSGTEAFF.

This clone was recorded only once. This rearrangement joins TRBV5-1 to TRBJ2-5; 10 bases align to TRBD1. Near its end, the DNA agrees better with TRBJ2-7, so the J call may be wrong. The CDR3 loop spans 16 amino acids. The germline V gene has CDR1 SGHRS and CDR2 YFSETQ. The CDR3 is CASSSETGQGRFEQYF. The CDR3, as DNA: TGCGCCAGCAGCTCGGAAACGGGACAGGGGAGGTTCGAGCAGTACTTC.

CDR3 sequence (DNA): TGTGCCAGCAGCTTATGGTGCCAGGGGTTGGATACGCAGTATTTT. Protein: CASSLWCQGLDTQYF. The V and J genes are TRBV7-9 and TRBJ2-3, with D possibly matching TRBD1 (6 bases). The ends were cut back, 2 bases at V and 6 bases at J, with 15 bases in the middle. This CDR3 spans 15 amino acids. Germline V gene lookup returns CDR1 SEHNR and CDR2 FQNEAQ (reference sequence).

V usage is TRBV27 and J usage is TRBJ2-7, with 8 bases that match TRBD1. The CDR3 has 11 residues. The junction had 2 bases not matched to a gene; V was cut back by 4 bases and J by 9 bases. In germline, CDR1 is MNHEY, CDR2 SMNVEV (reference sequence). As DNA, the CDR3 is TGTGCCAGCAGTTCCGGGACAGGGCAGTACTTC. Translating it yields CASSSGTGQYF.

V is TRBV7-2 and J is TRBJ2-7; weak D call: TRBD2 (7 bases). Germline V lookup: CDR1 SGHTA, CDR2 FQGNSA. V lost 5 bases, J lost 6 bases, and 23 bases lay in between. The CDR3 totals 16 residues. CDR3 nucleotides: TGTGCCAGCAGCCCGAGGGGGGGTTGGCCTACGGGCGAGCAGTACTTC. Amino acids: CASSPRGGWPTGEQYF. The complete variable domain, with remaining parts taken from reference TRBV7-2 and TRBJ2-7, reads GAGVSQSPSNKVTEKGKDVELRCDPISGHTALYWYRQSLGQGLEFLIYFQGNSAPDKSGLPSDRFSAERTGGSVSTLTIQRTQQEDSAVYLCASSPRGGWPTGEQYFGPGTRLTVT.

CDR3 amino acids: CASSLKLAGGEDEQFF. In DNA, the CDR3 is TGTGCCAGCAGCTTGAAGCTAGCGGGAGGGGAGGATGAGCAGTTCTTC. The chain uses TRBV21-1 and TRBJ2-1; the table gives TRBD2 as D, unverified against the DNA. TRBV21-1 constitutes a pseudogene. The CDR3 contains 16 residues.

This rearrangement joins TRBV11-2 to TRBJ2-2; tentative D call: TRBD2 (5 bases). V lost 5 bases, J lost 2 bases, and 15 bases lay in between. Germline V CDR1 and CDR2: SGHAT, FQNNGV. This CDR3 contains 16 residues. The DNA of the CDR3 is TGTGCCAGCAGCCCAACGGGAAGGTATAACACCGGGGAGCTGTTTTTT. The encoded protein is CASSPTGRYNTGELFF.

The chain combines TRBV10-3 with TRBJ1-3; D gene uncertain. This CDR3 spans 13 amino acids. CDR1 ENHRY and CDR2 SYGVKD come from the germline V gene. V was shortened by 9 bases and J by 0 bases, with 9 bases between the two germline ends. The CDR3 spells CAITVDSGNTIYF. The CDR3 nucleotides are TGTGCCATTACAGTCGACTCTGGAAACACCATATATTTT.

The chain carries TRBV5-4 and TRBJ2-5; 9 bases map to TRBD1. The V segment lost 5 bases and the J segment 9 bases; nucleotides outside the gene matches: 8. The germline V gene has CDR1 SGHNT and CDR2 YYREEE (reference sequence). The CDR3 contains 13 residues. The DNA of the CDR3 is TGTGCCAGCAGACCGGGACAGGGTAAGGCCCAGTACTTC. It yields the protein CASRPGQGKAQYF.

The chain recombines TRBV14 with TRBJ2-1; D might be TRBD1 (5 bases). The germline V and J ends were trimmed by 4 bases and 8 bases, with 12 bases remaining between them. This CDR3 region has 13 residues. Germline V gives CDR1 SGHDN, CDR2 FVKESK. CDR3 residues: CASSPGEGDEQFF. CDR3 DNA: TGTGCCAGCAGCCCCGGTGAAGGGGATGAGCAGTTCTTC.

The rearrangement links TRBV4-1 to TRBJ2-5, with 7 bases that match TRBD2. There are 16 residues in the CDR3. Germline V CDR1 and CDR2: MGHRA, YSYEKL. V lost 0 bases to trimming and J lost 3 bases; unmatched junction nucleotides: 7. CDR3 loop: CASSQDGGGREETQYF. CDR3 bases: TGCGCCAGCAGCCAAGATGGGGGGGGAAGGGAAGAGACCCAGTACTTC.

The V and J genes are TRBV11-3 and TRBJ2-1; 8 bases agree with TRBD1. CDR1 SGHNT and CDR2 YENEEA come from the germline V gene. Germline trimming cut 5 bases from V and 5 bases from J; bases unmatched to any gene: 2. CDR3 length equals 13 residues. This chain's CDR3 is CASSPDRDNEQFF. In DNA, the CDR3 is TGTGCCAGCAGCCCGGACAGGGACAATGAGCAGTTCTTC.

This rearrangement joins TRBV27 to TRBJ2-5, with TRBD1 identical over 7 bases. Germline V gene data show CDR1 as MNHEY and CDR2 as SMNVEV (reference sequence). The ends lost 5 bases at V and 5 bases at J; junction bases unmatched: 17. The CDR3 has 17 amino acids. CDR3 region: CASSPLRDPGQTETQYF. For the CDR3, the DNA is TGTGCCAGCAGTCCCCTTCGCGATCCGGGACAGACGGAGACCCAGTACTTC.